The clone carrying this T cell receptor beta chain showed up just a few times. This sample stems from a study of blood T cell repertoires in COVID-19. Study-wide context: The origin of the acute and convalescent COVID-19 samples was the United States, Italy and Spain.

Trimming removed 6 bases from V and 1 base from J; junction bases left unmatched: 15. The CDR3 length is 18 residues. The germline V gene has CDR1 WSHSY and CDR2 SAAADI. This table comes from immunoSEQ multiplex PCR, and its TCRdb copy is limited to in-frame clones, with some not included. The data contain about 140,000 clones, around nine tenths of them singletons. Sequenced: peripheral blood. The sequence derives from a woman aged 55-75 years with acute or convalescent COVID-19. The J gene is TRBJ1-5, the V gene TRBV10-2; 7 nucleotides align to TRBD1. The chain's CDR3 is CASSAPTGMMLSNQPQHF. The CDR3 bases are TGCGCCAGCAGCGCTCCGACAGGGATGATGCTCAGCAATCAGCCCCAGCATTTT.